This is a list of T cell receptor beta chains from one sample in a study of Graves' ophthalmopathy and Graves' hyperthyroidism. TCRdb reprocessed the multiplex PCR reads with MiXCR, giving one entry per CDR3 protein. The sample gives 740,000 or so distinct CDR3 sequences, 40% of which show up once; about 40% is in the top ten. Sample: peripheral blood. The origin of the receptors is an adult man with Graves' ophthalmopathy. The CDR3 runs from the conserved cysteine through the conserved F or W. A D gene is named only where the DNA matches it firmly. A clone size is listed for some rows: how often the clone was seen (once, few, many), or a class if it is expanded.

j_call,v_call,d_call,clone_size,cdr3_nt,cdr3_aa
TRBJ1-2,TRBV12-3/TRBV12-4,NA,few,TGTGCCAGCATTTTACAGGGTTCTGGCTACACCTTC,CASILQGSGYTF
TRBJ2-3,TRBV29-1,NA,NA,TGCAGCGTTGAAAGTTCAGTGACACGGCAGTATTTT,CSVESSVTRQYF
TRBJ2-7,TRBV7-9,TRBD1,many,TGTGCCAGCAGCTTAGTCGAGACAGGGGGCGACGAGCAGTACTTC,CASSLVETGGDEQYF
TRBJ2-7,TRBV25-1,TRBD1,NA,TGTGCCAGCAGTGAAGCCCAGACAGGGGGCGTGCAGTACTTC,CASSEAQTGGVQYF
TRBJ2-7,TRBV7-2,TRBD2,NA,TGTGCCAGCAGCTCAGCGCCAAGCGGGGGGGAAGACTACGAGCAGTACTTC,CASSSAPSGGEDYEQYF
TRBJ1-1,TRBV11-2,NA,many,TGTGCCAGCAGCTCTGACCGGGCCACTGAAGCTTTCTTT,CASSSDRATEAFF
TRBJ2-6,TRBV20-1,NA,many,TGCAGTGCTTTCCAGGGCTCTGGGGCCAACGTCCTGACTTTC,CSAFQGSGANVLTF
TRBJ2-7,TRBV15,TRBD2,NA,TGTGCCACCAGCAGACTAGCGGTACTCGAGCAGTACTTC,CATSRLAVLEQYF
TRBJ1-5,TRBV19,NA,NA,TGTGCCAGTAGTATTAGTGGGGTCAATCAGCCCCAGCATTTT,CASSISGVNQPQHF
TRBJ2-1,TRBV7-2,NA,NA,TGTGCCAGCAGCTTAGTCCTCGCCTCTGAGCAGTTCTTC,CASSLVLASEQFF
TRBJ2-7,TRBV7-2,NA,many,TGTGCCAGCAGCTTGACTAACCCTGAGCAGTACTTC,CASSLTNPEQYF
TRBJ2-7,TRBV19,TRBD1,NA,TGTGCCAGTAGTATGGTCGGACAGGGAGGCTACGAGCAGTACTTC,CASSMVGQGGYEQYF
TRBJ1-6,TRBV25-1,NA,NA,TGTGCCAGCAGGGACTCGACTGAACATAATTCACCCCTCCACTTT,CASRDSTEHNSPLHF
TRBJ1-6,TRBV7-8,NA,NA,TGTGCCAGCAGCCCCCCCGGTTCACCCCTCCACTTT,CASSPPGSPLHF
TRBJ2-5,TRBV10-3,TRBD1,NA,TGTGCCAGCAGGGACAGGGGACAGCCCCGACGGGAGACCCAGTACTTC,CASRDRGQPRRETQYF
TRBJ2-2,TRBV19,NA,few,TGTGCCAGTAGTAATTGGGTGGGCAGGGCGAACACCGGGGAGCTGTTTTTT,CASSNWVGRANTGELFF
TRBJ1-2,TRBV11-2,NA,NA,TGTGCCAGCAGACCTGGGGGGCAACCGCATGGCTACACCTTC,CASRPGGQPHGYTF
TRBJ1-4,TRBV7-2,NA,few,TGTGCCAGCAGCCCGACGGACAAGGATGAAAAACTGTTTTTT,CASSPTDKDEKLFF
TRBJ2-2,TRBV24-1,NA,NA,TGTGCCACCAGGGAGAATTCGGGACATACCACCGGGGAGCTGTTTTTT,CATRENSGHTTGELFF
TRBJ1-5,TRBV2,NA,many,TGTGCCAGCAGTGAAACCAGGGTTCAGCCCCAGCATTTT,CASSETRVQPQHF
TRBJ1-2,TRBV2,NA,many,TGTGCCAGCAGTGAAACCCTCCGGGCTCGTGGCTACACCTTC,CASSETLRARGYTF
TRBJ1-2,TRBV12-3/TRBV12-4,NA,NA,TGTGCCAGCAGTTTAAAAACCTATGGCTACACCTTC,CASSLKTYGYTF
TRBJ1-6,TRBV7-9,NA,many,TGTGCCAGCAGCTACGGGACACATAATTCACCCCTCCACTTT,CASSYGTHNSPLHF
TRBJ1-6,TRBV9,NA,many,TGTGCCAGCAGCGTAGGCCCGGACTATAATTCACCCCTCCACTTT,CASSVGPDYNSPLHF
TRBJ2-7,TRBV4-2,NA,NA,TGTGCCAGCAGCCCTGTCGGGGGATCCCATTACGAGCAGTACTTC,CASSPVGGSHYEQYF
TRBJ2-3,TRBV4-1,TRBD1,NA,TGTGCCAGCAGCCAAGGGGGACAGGGGGCCACGGATACGCAGTATTTT,CASSQGGQGATDTQYF
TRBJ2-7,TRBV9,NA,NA,TGTGCCAGCAGCGTAGGGCAGGCAGCCTACGAGCAGTACTTC,CASSVGQAAYEQYF
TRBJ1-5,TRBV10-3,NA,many,TGTGCCATCAGTGAGCTAGGGGGCAATCAGCCCCAGCATTTT,CAISELGGNQPQHF